The 15 T cell receptor beta chains below were found in one sample sequenced in a study of shared clonotypes between healthy human individuals. Only CD45RO-negative cells positively selected for CCR7 counted as naive CD8 cells, so terminally differentiated effector memory CD45RA+ cells were excluded. Here immunoSEQ multiplex PCR was the method, and the copy in TCRdb shows in-frame clones only, minus some. The sample lists about 2.2 million clones, 80% to 95% occurring once. The sequencing sample was made of naive CD8+ T cells from PBMCs. All receptors come from a man aged 18 to 35 in good health. Some clones in this sample may be carry-over from other donors' samples.

The chain recombines TRBV28 with TRBJ1-5; D not certain. Germline V gene lookup returns CDR1 MDHEN and CDR2 SYDVKM. This CDR3 comprises 11 residues. The V and J ends lost 4 bases and 9 bases respectively, with 7 bases between them. CDR3 coding DNA: TGTGCCAGCAGTTGGGGTGCGCCCCAGCATTTT. Protein sequence: CASSWGAPQHF.

J is TRBJ2-3 and V is TRBV19; a possible D gene is TRBD1 (6 bases). The CDR3 runs to 15 residues. CDR1 and CDR2 (germline): LNHDA, SQIVND (reference sequence). The V and J ends lost 4 bases and 2 bases respectively, with 13 bases between them. DNA for the CDR3: TGTGCCAGTAGTACCCGGGACACCCACACAGATACGCAGTATTTT. Its translation is CASSTRDTHTDTQYF.

This sequence joins TRBV19 and TRBJ2-2; 9 nucleotides agree with TRBD1. The J segment lost 5 bases and the V segment lost 6 bases, leaving 4 bases of the junction unmatched. The CDR3 is 14 amino acids. Germline values: CDR1 LNHDA, CDR2 SQIVND (reference sequence). The CDR3 loop reads CASRGQGQTGELFF. Written as DNA, the CDR3 is TGTGCCAGTAGGGGACAGGGCCAAACCGGGGAGCTGTTTTTT.

The chain is built from TRBV11-2 and TRBJ2-1, with D possibly TRBD2 on 7 matching bases. Germline V lookup: CDR1 SGHAT, CDR2 FQNNGV. Trimming removed 6 bases from V and 5 bases from J, with 20 bases in between. The CDR3 is 16 residues long. Here the CDR3 reads CASSPRGGQGNNEQFF. As DNA, the CDR3 is TGTGCCAGCAGTCCGAGGGGGGGGCAGGGGAACAATGAGCAGTTCTTC.

This clone was found once. The chain uses TRBV9 and TRBJ2-1; a weak D match, TRBD1 (5 bases). The CDR3 extends over 13 amino acids. CDR1 is SGDLS and CDR2 is YYNGEE in the germline V gene. The V end was cut by 4 bases, the J end by 8 bases, with 13 bases between. As DNA, the CDR3 is TGTGCCAGCAGCCCCCAGGGTATCCATGAGCAGTTCTTC. It translates to CASSPQGIHEQFF. Using reference TRBV9 and TRBJ2-1 for the parts outside the CDR3, the full variable domain is DSGVTQTPKHLITATGQRVTLRCSPRSGDLSVYWYQQSLDQGLQFLIQYYNGEERAKGNILERFSAQQFPDLHSELNLSSLELGDSALYFCASSPQGIHEQFFGPGTRLTVL.

The chain uses TRBV6-6 and TRBJ1-1; no reliable D call. The CDR3 is 13 residues long. V lost 5 bases and J lost 6, with 13 bases in between. Germline V gives CDR1 MNHNY, CDR2 SVGAGI (reference sequence). The CDR3 loop reads CASSPGLYPEAFF. CDR3 nucleotides: TGTGCCAGCAGTCCCGGACTATACCCTGAAGCTTTCTTT.

The chain carries TRBV19 and TRBJ1-1; D perhaps matches TRBD1 (5 bases). Trimming pared 0 bases from V and 8 bases from J, leaving 10 bases between. The CDR3 sequence is 13 residues long. In germline, CDR1 is LNHDA, CDR2 SQIVND (reference sequence). The CDR3 DNA reads as TGTGCCAGTAGTATAGATCGCTCAGGGGAAGCTTTCTTT. Its protein product is CASSIDRSGEAFF. The full variable domain, its missing parts supplied by reference TRBV19 and TRBJ1-1, is DGGITQSPKYLFRKEGQNVTLSCEQNLNHDAMYWYRQDPGQGLRLIYYSQIVNDFQKGDIAEGYSVSREKKESFPLTVTSAQKNPTAFYLCASSIDRSGEAFFGQGTRLTVV.

The chain couples TRBV28 to TRBJ2-7; D assignment may be TRBD1 or TRBD2 (5 bases each). This CDR3 is built from 14 residues. Between the trimmed V and J ends, which lost 4 bases and 2 bases, there was a span of 12 bases. Germline V gene data show CDR1 as MDHEN and CDR2 as SYDVKM. The DNA for the CDR3 is TGTGCCAGCAGTTGGGGACCGGAGACCTACGAGCAGTACTTC. Residues: CASSWGPETYEQYF.

The chain employs TRBV4-1 and TRBJ2-7; D is perhaps TRBD1 or TRBD2 (5 bases each). Trimming removed 4 bases from V and 5 bases from J, with 18 bases in between. Germline CDR1 reads MGHRA; CDR2 reads YSYEKL. This CDR3 spans 15 amino acids. As DNA, the CDR3 is TGCGCCAGCAGCCGAACCGGGACGCGAGCCCACGAGCAGTACTTC. This encodes CASSRTGTRAHEQYF.

This rearrangement joins TRBV6-5 to TRBJ2-7, with 7 bases lining up with TRBD2. The CDR3 is 16 amino acids. Trimming took 0 bases from V and 3 from J; bases not matched to a gene: 8. Germline assignment: CDR1 MNHEY and CDR2 SVGAGI. The CDR3 sequence: CASSYSVGGNIYEQYF. The CDR3 nucleotides read TGTGCCAGCAGTTACTCTGTGGGGGGGAATATCTACGAGCAGTACTTC.

The chain carries TRBV7-9 and TRBJ2-2, with D maybe TRBD2 (6 bases). The length of the CDR3 is 19 residues. V was pared by 0 bases and J by 5 bases, with 22 bases between. Germline CDR1 reads SEHNR; CDR2 reads FQNEAQ (reference sequence). In nucleotides, the CDR3 is TGTGCCAGCAGCTTAGCTGGACTACCTCAAGGGGTCGTAACCGGGGAGCTGTTTTTT. Translating gives CASSLAGLPQGVVTGELFF.

The J gene is TRBJ2-2, the V gene TRBV4-1; TRBD1 or TRBD2 may be the D gene (5 bases each). CDR1 is MGHRA, CDR2 YSYEKL, per germline. V was shortened by 5 bases and J by 2 bases, with 9 bases between the two germline ends. The CDR3 sequence is 14 residues long. The CDR3 bases are TGCGCCAGCAGCACCGGGACCAACACCGGGGAGCTGTTTTTT. This translates into CASSTGTNTGELFF.

The chain links TRBV10-2 to TRBJ2-7; 7 bases line up with TRBD1. The germline CDR1 and CDR2 sequences are WSHSY and SAAADI. CDR3 length: 13 residues. The J segment lost 7 bases and the V segment lost 2 bases, leaving 5 bases of the junction unmatched. In DNA form, the CDR3 reads TGCGCCAGCAGTGAGCCCAGGACAGGAGAGCAGTACTTC. Translating it yields CASSEPRTGEQYF.

This sequence joins TRBV4-1 and TRBJ1-3; D is possibly TRBD1 (6 bases). The CDR3 is 16 residues long. V was cut by 1 base and J by 9 bases, with 19 bases left in between. CDR1 is MGHRA, CDR2 YSYEKL, per germline. The CDR3, as DNA: TGCGCCAGCAGCCAAGTTCAGTCAGGGGTTACGGGCACCATATATTTT. Translating gives CASSQVQSGVTGTIYF.

This clone was detected a few times. This CDR3 is also generated by other DNA sequences in the sample. The V call is TRBV7-9, the J call TRBJ1-2; D may be TRBD1 (6 bases). CDR3 length: 13 amino acids. Germline V gene sequence: CDR1 SEHNR, CDR2 FQNEAQ (reference sequence). V was pared by 5 bases and J by 2 bases, with 9 bases between. CDR3 loop: CASSQDRNYGYTF. CDR3 in DNA: TGTGCCAGCAGCCAGGACAGAAACTATGGCTACACCTTC. Using reference TRBV7-9 and TRBJ1-2 for the parts outside the CDR3, the full variable domain is DTGVSQNPRHKITKRGQNVTFRCDPISEHNRLYWYRQTLGQGPEFLTYFQNEAQLEKSRLLSDRFSAERPKGSFSTLEIQRTEQGDSAMYLCASSQDRNYGYTFGSGTRLTVV.